This T cell receptor beta chain was found in a study of shared clonotypes between healthy human individuals. V gave up 0 bases and J gave up 5 bases; unmatched junction bases: 4. Germline CDR1 SGHNT, CDR2 YYREEE (reference sequence). The CDR3 is made up of 16 amino acids. Assay: immunoSEQ multiplex PCR; the TCRdb copy retains only in-frame clones and omits some. The sample yields roughly 1,000,000 clones, roughly 74% seen once. The TCR comes from a man aged 18 to 35 in good health. Some clones in this sample may be carry-over from other donors' samples. Material: memory CD4+ T cells from PBMCs. Subset denoted: CD45RA-negative fraction. The chain has TRBV5-4 and TRBJ2-3; 12 bases fit TRBD2. CDR3 protein: CASSLATSGRGDTQYF. As DNA, the CDR3 is TGTGCCAGCAGCTTGGCGACTAGCGGGAGAGGAGATACGCAGTATTTT. Full variable domain (outside the CDR3, taken from reference TRBV5-4 and TRBJ2-3): ETGVTQSPTHLIKTRGQQVTLRCSSQSGHNTVSWYQQALGQGPQFIFQYYREEENGRGNFPPRFSGLQFPNYSSELNVNALELDDSALYLCASSLATSGRGDTQYFGPGTRLTVL.